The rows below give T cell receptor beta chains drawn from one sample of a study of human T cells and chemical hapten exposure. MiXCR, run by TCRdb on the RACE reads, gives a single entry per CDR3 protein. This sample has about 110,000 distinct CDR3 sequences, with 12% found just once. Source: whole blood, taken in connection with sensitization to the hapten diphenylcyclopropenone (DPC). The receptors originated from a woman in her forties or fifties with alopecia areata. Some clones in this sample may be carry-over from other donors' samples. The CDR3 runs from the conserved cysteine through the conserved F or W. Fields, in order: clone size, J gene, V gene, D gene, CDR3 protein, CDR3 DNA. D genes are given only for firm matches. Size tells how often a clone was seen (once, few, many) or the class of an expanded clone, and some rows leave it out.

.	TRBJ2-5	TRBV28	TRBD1	CASRGQYQETQYF	TGTGCCAGCAGGGGACAGTATCAAGAGACCCAGTACTTC
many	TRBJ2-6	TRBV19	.	CASRFLGANVLTF	TGTGCCAGTCGATTTCTCGGGGCCAACGTCCTGACTTTC
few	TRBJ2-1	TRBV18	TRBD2	CASSPTTSGQTNEQFF	TGTGCCAGCTCACCGACTACTAGCGGGCAGACCAATGAGCAGTTCTTC
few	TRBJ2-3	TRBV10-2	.	CASSDWGSAATDTQYF	TGCGCCAGCAGTGATTGGGGTAGCGCGGCCACAGATACGCAGTATTTT
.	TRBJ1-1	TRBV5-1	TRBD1	CASTQGRNTEAFF	TGCGCCAGCACACAGGGGCGGAACACTGAAGCTTTCTTT
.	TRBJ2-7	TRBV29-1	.	CSVGDLYEQYF	TGCAGCGTTGGTGATTTGTACGAGCAGTACTTC
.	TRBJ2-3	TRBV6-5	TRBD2	CASSHGLAGGADTQYF	TGTGCCAGCAGTCACGGACTAGCCGGTGGAGCAGATACGCAGTATTTT
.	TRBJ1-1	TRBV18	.	CASSPRDLWGTEAFF	TGTGCCAGCTCACCACGGGACCTCTGGGGGACTGAAGCTTTCTTT
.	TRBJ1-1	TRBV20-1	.	CSASPRVGAFF	TGCAGTGCTAGTCCTAGGGTAGGAGCTTTCTTT
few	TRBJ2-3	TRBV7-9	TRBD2	CASSSGGGYADTQYF	TGTGCCAGCAGTTCTGGCGGGGGGTACGCAGATACGCAGTATTTT
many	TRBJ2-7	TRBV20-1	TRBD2	CSARDGTSKSRTYEQYF	TGCAGTGCTAGAGATGGGACTAGCAAAAGCCGCACCTACGAGCAGTACTTC